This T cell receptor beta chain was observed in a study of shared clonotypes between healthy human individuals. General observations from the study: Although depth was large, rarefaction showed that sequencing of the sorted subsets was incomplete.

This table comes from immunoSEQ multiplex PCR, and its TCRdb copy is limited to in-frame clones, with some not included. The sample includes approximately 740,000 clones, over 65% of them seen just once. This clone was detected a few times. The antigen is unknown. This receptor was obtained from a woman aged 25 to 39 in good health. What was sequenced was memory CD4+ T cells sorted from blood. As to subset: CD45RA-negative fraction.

CDR3: CASSLDPSSYNEQFF. The CDR3 nucleotides read TGTGCCAGCAGCTTAGATCCGTCCTCCTACAATGAGCAGTTCTTC. The chain carries TRBV7-3 and TRBJ2-1; no clear D gene. The CDR3 spans 15 residues. The V gene's germline CDR1 is SGHTA and CDR2 FQGTGA. V shed 2 bases and J shed 0 bases, with 8 bases lying between them.